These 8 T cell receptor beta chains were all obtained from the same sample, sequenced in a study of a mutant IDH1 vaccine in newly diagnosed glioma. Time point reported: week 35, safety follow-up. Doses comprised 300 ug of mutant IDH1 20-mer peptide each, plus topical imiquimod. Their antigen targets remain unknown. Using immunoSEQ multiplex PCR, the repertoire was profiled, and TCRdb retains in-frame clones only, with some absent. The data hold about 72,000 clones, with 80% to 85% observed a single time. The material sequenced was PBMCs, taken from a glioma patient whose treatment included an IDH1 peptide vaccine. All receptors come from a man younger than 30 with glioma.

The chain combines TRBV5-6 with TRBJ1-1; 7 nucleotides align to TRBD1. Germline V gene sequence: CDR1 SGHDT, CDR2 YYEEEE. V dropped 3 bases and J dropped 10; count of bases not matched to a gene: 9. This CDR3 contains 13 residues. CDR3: CASSSRQGGGAFF. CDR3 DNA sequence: TGTGCCAGCAGCTCCCGACAGGGAGGGGGAGCTTTCTTT.

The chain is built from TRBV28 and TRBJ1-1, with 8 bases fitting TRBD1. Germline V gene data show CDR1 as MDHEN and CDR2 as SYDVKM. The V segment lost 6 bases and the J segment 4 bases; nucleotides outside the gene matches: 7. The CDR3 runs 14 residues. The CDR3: CASRTGGVGTEAFF. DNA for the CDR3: TGTGCCAGCAGAACAGGGGGAGTGGGCACTGAAGCTTTCTTT.

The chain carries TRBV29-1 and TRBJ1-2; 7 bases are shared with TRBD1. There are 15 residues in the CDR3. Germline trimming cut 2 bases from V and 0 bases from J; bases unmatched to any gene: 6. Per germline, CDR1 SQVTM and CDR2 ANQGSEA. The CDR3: CSVELWDRANYGYTF. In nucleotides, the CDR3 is TGCAGCGTTGAACTCTGGGACAGAGCTAACTATGGCTACACCTTC.

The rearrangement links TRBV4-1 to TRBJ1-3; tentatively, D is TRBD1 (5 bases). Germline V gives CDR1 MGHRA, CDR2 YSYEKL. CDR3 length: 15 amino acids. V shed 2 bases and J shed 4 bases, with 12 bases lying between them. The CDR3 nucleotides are TGCGCCAGCAGCCAATTTCAGGGAGGAGGAAACACCATATATTTT. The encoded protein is CASSQFQGGGNTIYF.

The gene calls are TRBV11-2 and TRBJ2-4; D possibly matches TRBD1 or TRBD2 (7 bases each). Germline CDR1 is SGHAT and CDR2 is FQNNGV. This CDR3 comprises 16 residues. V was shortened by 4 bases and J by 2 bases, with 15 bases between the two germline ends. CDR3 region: CASSYTRGGTKNIQYF. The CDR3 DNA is TGTGCCAGCAGCTACACCAGGGGGGGAACCAAAAACATTCAGTACTTC.

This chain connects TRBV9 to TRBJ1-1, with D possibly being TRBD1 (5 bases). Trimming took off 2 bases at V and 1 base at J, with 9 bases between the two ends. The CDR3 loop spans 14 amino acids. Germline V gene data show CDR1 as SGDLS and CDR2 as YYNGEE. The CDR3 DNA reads TGTGCCAGCAGCGTCGACGACAGGAACACTGAAGCTTTCTTT. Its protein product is CASSVDDRNTEAFF.

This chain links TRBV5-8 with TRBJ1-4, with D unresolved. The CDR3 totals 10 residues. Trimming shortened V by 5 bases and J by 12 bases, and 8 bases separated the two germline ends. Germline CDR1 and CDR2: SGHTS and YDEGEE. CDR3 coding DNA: TGTGCCAGCAGAGGTTCAGAACTGTTTTTT. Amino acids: CASRGSELFF.

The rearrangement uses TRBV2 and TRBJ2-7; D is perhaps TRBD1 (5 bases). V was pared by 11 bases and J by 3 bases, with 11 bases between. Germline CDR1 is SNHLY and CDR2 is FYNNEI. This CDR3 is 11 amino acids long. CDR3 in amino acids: CAGANYYEQYF. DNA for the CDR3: TGTGCCGGGGCCAATTACTACGAGCAGTACTTC.